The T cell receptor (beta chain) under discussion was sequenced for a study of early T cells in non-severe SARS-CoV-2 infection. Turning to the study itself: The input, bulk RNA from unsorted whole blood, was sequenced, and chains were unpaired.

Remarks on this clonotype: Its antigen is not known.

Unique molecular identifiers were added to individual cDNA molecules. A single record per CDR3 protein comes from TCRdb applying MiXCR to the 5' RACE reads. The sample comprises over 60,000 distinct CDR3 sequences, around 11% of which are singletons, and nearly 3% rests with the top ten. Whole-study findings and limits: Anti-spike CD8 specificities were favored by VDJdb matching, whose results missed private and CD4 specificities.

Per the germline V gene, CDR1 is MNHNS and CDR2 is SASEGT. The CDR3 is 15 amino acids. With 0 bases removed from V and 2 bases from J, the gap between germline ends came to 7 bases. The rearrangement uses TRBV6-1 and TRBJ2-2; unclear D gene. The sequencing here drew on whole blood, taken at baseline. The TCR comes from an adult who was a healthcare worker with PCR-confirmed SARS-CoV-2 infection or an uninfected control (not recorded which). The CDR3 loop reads CASSEAYRNTGELFF. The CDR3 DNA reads TGTGCCAGCAGTGAAGCGTACAGAAACACCGGGGAGCTGTTTTTT.